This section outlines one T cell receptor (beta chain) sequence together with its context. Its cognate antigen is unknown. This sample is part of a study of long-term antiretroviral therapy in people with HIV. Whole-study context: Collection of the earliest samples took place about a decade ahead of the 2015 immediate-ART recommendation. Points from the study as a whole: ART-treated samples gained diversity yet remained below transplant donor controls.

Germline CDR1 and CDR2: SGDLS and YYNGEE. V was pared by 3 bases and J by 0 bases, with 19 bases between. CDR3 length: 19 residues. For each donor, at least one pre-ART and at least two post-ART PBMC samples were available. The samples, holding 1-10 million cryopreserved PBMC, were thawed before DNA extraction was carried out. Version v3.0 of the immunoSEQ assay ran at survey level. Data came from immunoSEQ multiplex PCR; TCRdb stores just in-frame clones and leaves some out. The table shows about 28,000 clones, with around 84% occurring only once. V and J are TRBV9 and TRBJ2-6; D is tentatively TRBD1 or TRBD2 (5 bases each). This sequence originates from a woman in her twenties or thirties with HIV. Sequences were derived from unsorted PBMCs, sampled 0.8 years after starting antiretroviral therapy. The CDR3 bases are TGTGCCAGCAGCGCTTACGGTCCGGGACCATCCTCTGGGGCCAACGTCCTGACTTTC. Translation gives CASSAYGPGPSSGANVLTF.